The 20 T cell receptor beta chains listed next were all sequenced from one sample in a study of vaccination effects on CD4 cells after COVID-19. The antigens of these receptors remain unknown. At the end of roughly 9 days of culture, CD4+ T cells were isolated. Sequenced by immunoSEQ multiplex PCR; TCRdb stores in-frame clones only, minus some. The data show around 46,000 clones, around 63% seen once. Material: CD4+ T cells from PBMCs cultured without peptide, obtained before COVID-19 vaccination. Receptors originate from a human donor who received a COVID-19 vaccine.

This clone has just one count. J is TRBJ2-1 and V is TRBV7-2; D uncertain. Trimming left V 1 base short and J 6 bases short, with 10 bases between. The germline V gene has CDR1 SGHTA and CDR2 FQGNSA. The CDR3 loop spans 14 amino acids. CDR3 sequence reads: CASSLGGSFNEQFF. CDR3 nucleotides: TGTGCCAGCAGCTTAGGAGGCAGTTTCAATGAGCAGTTCTTC.

The gene calls are TRBV7-9 and TRBJ1-2, with 8 positions matching TRBD1. This CDR3 comprises 15 residues. The germline CDR1 and CDR2 sequences are SEHNR and FQNEAQ (reference sequence). After removal of 5 bases from V and 1 base from J, the junction contained 6 bases not matched to a gene. DNA of the CDR3: TGTGCCAGCAGCCCTACAGGGGGGAGTAACTATGGCTACACCTTC. Its protein product is CASSPTGGSNYGYTF.

The J gene is TRBJ2-5, the V gene TRBV24-1, with 9 nucleotides matching TRBD1. With V trimmed by 2 bases and J by 10 bases, 4 bases remained unmatched. This CDR3 comprises 13 residues. From germline, CDR1 is KGHDR and CDR2 SFDVKD. The DNA of the CDR3 is TGTGCCACCAGTGATTCGGGACAGGGCATCCAGTACTTC. It translates to CATSDSGQGIQYF.

The rearrangement joins TRBV5-6 to TRBJ2-3; possibly TRBD1 for D (6 bases). Germline CDR1 SGHDT, CDR2 YYEEEE. This CDR3 comprises 16 residues. Trimming left V 0 bases short and J 1 base short, with 12 bases between. The CDR3 DNA reads TGTGCCAGCAGCTTGGCCGGGGCAGGGGGCACAGATACGCAGTATTTT. Protein: CASSLAGAGGTDTQYF.

The rearrangement uses TRBV19 and TRBJ1-2; 7 bases fit TRBD1. Germline CDR1 and CDR2: LNHDA and SQIVND (reference sequence). The CDR3 runs to 17 residues. J was trimmed by 4 bases and V by 1 base; bases with no gene match: 12. This chain's CDR3 is CASSIAPGTAGFYGYTF. The CDR3 bases are TGTGCCAGTAGTATAGCCCCCGGGACAGCGGGATTCTATGGCTACACCTTC.

V and J are TRBV6-1 and TRBJ1-1; D is ambiguous. V lost 3 bases and J 5 bases, leaving 13 bases between the germline ends. This CDR3 comprises 14 residues. Germline CDR1 is MNHNS and CDR2 is SASEGT. The CDR3 sequence: CASSDRDPRTEAFF. The CDR3 region has the DNA TGTGCCAGCAGTGATCGAGACCCGAGAACTGAAGCTTTCTTT.

The chain links TRBV5-5 to TRBJ1-4; TRBD1 agrees at 10 bases. V trimming: 1 base; J trimming: 0 bases; junction bases outside the gene matches: 9. This CDR3 is built from 19 residues. The V gene's germline CDR1 is SGHKS and CDR2 YYEKEE (reference sequence). The CDR3 bases are TGTGCCAGCAGCTTGATACCGGGACAGGGGTTTGCAACTAATGAAAAACTGTTTTTT. Amino acids: CASSLIPGQGFATNEKLFF.

This clone turned up a few times. The chain employs TRBV6-5 and TRBJ1-6; D gene unclear. Looked up from germline, CDR1 is MNHEY and CDR2 is SVGAGI. The CDR3 is 13 amino acids. V lost 0 bases to trimming and J lost 8 bases, with 5 bases between them. In DNA, the CDR3 is TGTGCCAGCAGTTACTCGAGGGATTCACCCCTCCACTTT. Its translation is CASSYSRDSPLHF.

By proportion, this clone is medium-sized. The V and J genes are TRBV9 and TRBJ2-1; D may be TRBD1 (5 bases). Trimming took 1 base from V and 6 from J, leaving 8 bases between them. The CDR3 is 13 residues long. Per the germline V gene, CDR1 is SGDLS and CDR2 is YYNGEE. The CDR3 bases are TGTGCCAGCAGCGTACCAGGGCTCAATGAGCAGTTCTTC. This translates into CASSVPGLNEQFF.

The chain employs TRBV28 and TRBJ2-7, with 8 bases identical to TRBD2. The CDR3 is 14 amino acids. CDR1 is MDHEN, CDR2 SYDVKM, per germline. V trimming: 5 bases; J trimming: 6 bases; junction bases outside the gene matches: 9. The CDR3 sequence: CASSPSGSGVEQYF. CDR3 DNA: TGTGCCAGCAGTCCGAGCGGGAGTGGTGTCGAGCAGTACTTC.

The J gene is TRBJ1-5, the V gene TRBV10-3, with D maybe TRBD1 (5 bases). Per germline, CDR1 ENHRY and CDR2 SYGVKD. The CDR3 covers 15 residues. Trimming took 0 bases from V and 2 from J, leaving 8 bases between them. The CDR3 region has the DNA TGTGCCATCAGTGAGTCGGGGCAGGGCAATCAGCCCCAGCATTTT. Its protein product is CAISESGQGNQPQHF.

The chain links TRBV20-1 to TRBJ2-7; D uncertain. V lost 3 bases, J lost 2 bases, and 8 bases lay in between. The CDR3 covers 12 residues. Looked up from germline, CDR1 is DFQATT and CDR2 is SNEGSKA (reference sequence). The CDR3 here is CSASTVAYEQYF. The CDR3 DNA is TGCAGTGCTAGTACGGTTGCCTACGAGCAGTACTTC.

The chain uses TRBV28 and TRBJ2-1; D might be TRBD1 or TRBD2, each matching 5 bases. V dropped 6 bases and J dropped 0 bases, with 24 bases sitting between them. The CDR3 is 19 amino acids. From germline, CDR1 is MDHEN and CDR2 SYDVKM. The CDR3 reads CASSRDRLTYPSSYNEQFF. DNA for the CDR3: TGTGCCAGCAGCCGAGACAGACTAACGTACCCAAGCTCCTACAATGAGCAGTTCTTC.

This chain connects TRBV7-9 to TRBJ2-1; TRBD1 might be the D (6 bases). CDR1 SEHNR and CDR2 FQNEAQ come from the germline V gene (reference sequence). V lost 1 base, J lost 10 bases, and 8 bases lay in between. The CDR3 extends over 12 amino acids. The CDR3 loop is CASSLDRAEQFF. CDR3 nucleotide sequence: TGTGCCAGCAGCTTAGACAGGGCGGAGCAGTTCTTC.

The CDR3 sequence: CASSLEQAITDTQYF. CDR3 DNA sequence: TGTGCCAGCAGCTTGGAACAGGCGATCACAGATACGCAGTATTTT. The chain uses TRBV5-4 and TRBJ2-3; TRBD1 might be the D (5 bases). Per the germline V gene, CDR1 is SGHNT and CDR2 is YYREEE (reference sequence). The V end lost 0 bases, the J end lost 2 bases, and 10 bases lay between the germline ends. This CDR3 has 15 residues. The full variable domain, with the rest looked up from reference TRBV5-4 and TRBJ2-3, is ETGVTQSPTHLIKTRGQQVTLRCSSQSGHNTVSWYQQALGQGPQFIFQYYREEENGRGNFPPRFSGLQFPNYSSELNVNALELDDSALYLCASSLEQAITDTQYFGPGTRLTVL.

This chain links TRBV7-2 with TRBJ2-6; D gene uncertain. Trimming removed 8 bases at V and 2 bases at J, with 10 bases between. CDR1 is SGHTA, CDR2 FQGNSA, per germline. This CDR3 is 14 amino acids long. CDR3 nucleotides: TGTGCCAGCGCTAAGACAACTGGGGCCAACGTCCTGACTTTC. This gives the protein CASAKTTGANVLTF. Using reference TRBV7-2 and TRBJ2-6 for the parts outside the CDR3, the full variable domain is GAGVSQSPSNKVTEKGKDVELRCDPISGHTALYWYRQSLGQGLEFLIYFQGNSAPDKSGLPSDRFSAERTGGSVSTLTIQRTQQEDSAVYLCASAKTTGANVLTFGAGSRLTVL.

This clone was recorded a few times. The chain combines TRBV5-1 with TRBJ2-3; the match to TRBD2 covers 9 bases. V trimming: 3 bases; J trimming: 2 bases; junction bases outside the gene matches: 10. CDR3 size: 17 residues. From germline, CDR1 is SGHRS and CDR2 YFSETQ. CDR3 nucleotides: TGCGCCAGCAGCTCTAAAAGGGGCGGGAGGGCCACAGATACGCAGTATTTT. This encodes CASSSKRGGRATDTQYF.

The gene calls are TRBV12-5 and TRBJ1-1; D is unclear. The CDR3 contains 14 residues. The V and J ends lost 4 bases and 1 base respectively, with 10 bases between them. CDR1 and CDR2 from the germline V gene are LGHNT and FRNRAP. Written as DNA, the CDR3 is TGTGCTAGTGGTTCCGGACGGTCGAACACTGAAGCTTTCTTT. Protein: CASGSGRSNTEAFF.

The rearrangement joins TRBV5-1 to TRBJ2-5, with D possibly being TRBD1 (6 bases). The V end was cut by 4 bases, the J end by 2 bases, with 12 bases between. The length of the CDR3 is 14 residues. Germline-derived CDR1 and CDR2 are SGHRS and YFSETQ. Here the CDR3 DNA reads TGCGCCAGCAGCATGGACAGCGGTCAAGAGACCCAGTACTTC. This translates into CASSMDSGQETQYF.

This rearrangement joins TRBV5-1 to TRBJ2-7; TRBD1 aligns across 7 bases. V lost 5 bases to trimming and J lost 2 bases; unmatched junction nucleotides: 7. CDR1 SGHRS and CDR2 YFSETQ come from the germline V gene. This CDR3 is 14 amino acids long. CDR3 sequence (DNA): TGCGCCAGCAGTTTAGGGCAGGGGGCCTACGAGCAGTACTTC. This sequence encodes CASSLGQGAYEQYF.